The entry that follows covers one T cell receptor beta chain sequence. The antigen remains unidentified. The data are from a study of cytomegalovirus exposure and HLA in healthy donors. The overall study: The study's early data release held about 85 million unique TCRs from HLA-typed donors. Most donors, more than 80% of a few hundred genotyped, fell in the Caucasian-associated ancestry cluster.

Broader study findings: In a later analysis, V- and J-gene trimming of beta chains associated with a DCLRE1C missense variant, replicated independently.

Amplification used 60 Vbeta primers and 13 Jbeta primers. Libraries were prepared by immunoSEQ multiplex PCR; TCRdb keeps only in-frame clonotypes and omits some of them. The sample lists 150,000 or so clones, about four fifths occurring once. The germline gives CDR1 MNHEY, CDR2 SMNVEV (reference sequence). The CDR3 consists of 21 residues. Sequenced input: PBMCs. The clonotype comes from a man in his late teens or twenties in good health and CMV-seropositive. The chain combines TRBV27 with TRBJ2-5, with 9 nucleotides matching TRBD2. Near its end, the DNA agrees better with TRBJ2-7, so the J call may be wrong. The CDR3 coding sequence is TGTGCCAGCAGCACGGGGAAATTTCAGACTAGCGGAGAGGATTATGATCCCGAGCAGTACTTC. Translated, it gives CASSTGKFQTSGEDYDPEQYF.